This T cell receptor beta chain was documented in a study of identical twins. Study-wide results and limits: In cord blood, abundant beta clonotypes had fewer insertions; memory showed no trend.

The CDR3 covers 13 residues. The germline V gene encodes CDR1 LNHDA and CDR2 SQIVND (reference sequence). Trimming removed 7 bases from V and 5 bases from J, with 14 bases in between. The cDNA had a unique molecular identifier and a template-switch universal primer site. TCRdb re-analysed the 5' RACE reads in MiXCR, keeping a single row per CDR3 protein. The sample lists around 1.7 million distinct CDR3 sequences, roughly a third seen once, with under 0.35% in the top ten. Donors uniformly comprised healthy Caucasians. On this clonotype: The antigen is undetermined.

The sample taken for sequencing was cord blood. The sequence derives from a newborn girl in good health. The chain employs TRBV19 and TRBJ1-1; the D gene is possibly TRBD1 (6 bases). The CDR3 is CASIRGGHTEAFF. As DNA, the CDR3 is TGTGCCAGTATTCGGGGGGGACATACTGAAGCTTTCTTT. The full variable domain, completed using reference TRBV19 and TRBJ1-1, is DGGITQSPKYLFRKEGQNVTLSCEQNLNHDAMYWYRQDPGQGLRLIYYSQIVNDFQKGDIAEGYSVSREKKESFPLTVTSAQKNPTAFYLCASIRGGHTEAFFGQGTRLTVV.